This T cell receptor (beta chain) is drawn from a study of CD4+ T cells in melanoma. A word on this clone: What it binds is unknown.

Assay used: immunoSEQ multiplex PCR; TCRdb lists only in-frame clones, some missing. This table holds over 100,000 clones, roughly 90% found once. General study findings and limits: CD8+ T cell, macrophage and B cell function reportedly correlated with neoantigen-specific CD4+ T cells. Diverse differentiation states were reported for melanoma neoantigen-specific CD4+ T cells.

V lost 0 bases and J lost 7; bases outside the gene matches: 5. Germline loops: CDR1 SGDLS, CDR2 YYNGEE. The CDR3 has 15 residues. Sequencing was carried out using peripheral blood. The clonotype comes from a human donor with melanoma. V and J are TRBV9 and TRBJ2-2, with TRBD1 identical over 8 bases. This CDR3 is CASSVGTGWVGELFF. The CDR3, as DNA: TGTGCCAGCAGCGTAGGGACAGGGTGGGTCGGGGAGCTGTTTTTT.